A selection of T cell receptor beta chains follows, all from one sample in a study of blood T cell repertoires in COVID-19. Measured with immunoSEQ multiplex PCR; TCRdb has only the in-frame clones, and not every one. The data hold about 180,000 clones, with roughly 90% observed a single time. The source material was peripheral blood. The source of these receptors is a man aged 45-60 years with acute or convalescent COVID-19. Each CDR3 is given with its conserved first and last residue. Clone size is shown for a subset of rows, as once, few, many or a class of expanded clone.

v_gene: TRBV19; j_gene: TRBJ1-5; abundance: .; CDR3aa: CASSAVGNQPQHF
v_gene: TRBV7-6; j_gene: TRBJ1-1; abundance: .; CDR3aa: CASSDAGVNTEAFF
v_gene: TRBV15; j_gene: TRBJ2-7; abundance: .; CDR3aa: CATSRDLFPSGTAHEQYF
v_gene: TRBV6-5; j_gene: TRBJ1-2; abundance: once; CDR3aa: CASGQGADYGYTF
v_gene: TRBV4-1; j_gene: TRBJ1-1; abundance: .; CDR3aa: CASSQDQGRGNTEAFF
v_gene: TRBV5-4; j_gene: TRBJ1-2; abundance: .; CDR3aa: CASSLVGGIYGYTF
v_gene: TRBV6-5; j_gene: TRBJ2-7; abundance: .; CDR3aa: CASSHSAGGTYEQYF
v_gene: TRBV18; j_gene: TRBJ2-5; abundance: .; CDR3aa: CASSLQGWETQYF
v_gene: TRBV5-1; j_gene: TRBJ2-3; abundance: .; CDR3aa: CASSRSTGGGTDTQYF
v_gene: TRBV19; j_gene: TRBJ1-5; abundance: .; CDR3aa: CASSETGGNQPQHF
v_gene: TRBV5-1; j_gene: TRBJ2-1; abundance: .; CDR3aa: CASSSSGSSYNEQFF
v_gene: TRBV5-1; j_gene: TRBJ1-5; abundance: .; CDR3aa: CASSTGQGFQPQHF
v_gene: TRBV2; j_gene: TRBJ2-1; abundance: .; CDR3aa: CASSSGKVREQFF
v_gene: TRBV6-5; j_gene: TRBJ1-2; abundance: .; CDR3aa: CASSSAGLGYTF
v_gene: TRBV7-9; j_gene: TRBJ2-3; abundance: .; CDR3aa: CASSPTPGTLTSTDTQYF
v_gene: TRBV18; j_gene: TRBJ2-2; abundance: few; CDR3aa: CASSPPAGRDTGELFF
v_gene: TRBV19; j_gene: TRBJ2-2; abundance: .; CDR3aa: CASSPGQTNTGELFF
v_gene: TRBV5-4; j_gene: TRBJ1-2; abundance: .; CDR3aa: CASSPQGGTGYGYTF
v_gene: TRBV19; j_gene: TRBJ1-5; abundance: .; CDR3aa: CASRLRDIYSNQPQHF
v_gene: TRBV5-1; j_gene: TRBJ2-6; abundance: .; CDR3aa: CASRLTVEGANVLTF
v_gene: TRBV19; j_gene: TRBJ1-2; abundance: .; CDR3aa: CASSLNEGALPYTF
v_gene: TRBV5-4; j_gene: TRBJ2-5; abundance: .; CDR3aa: CASSLGGGEQETQYF
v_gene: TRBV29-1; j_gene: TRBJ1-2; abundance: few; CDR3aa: CSASQGDYGYTF
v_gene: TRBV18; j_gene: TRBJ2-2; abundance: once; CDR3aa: CASSPRGTPGELFF
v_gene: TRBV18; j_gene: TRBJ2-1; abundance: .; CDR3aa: CASSSDRNEQFF
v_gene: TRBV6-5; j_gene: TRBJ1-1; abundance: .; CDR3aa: CASATGGRAEAFF
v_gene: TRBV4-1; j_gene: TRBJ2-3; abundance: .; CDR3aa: CASSQLAGGRPDTQYF
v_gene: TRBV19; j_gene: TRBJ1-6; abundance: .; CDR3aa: CASSRTGQGVRNSPLHF
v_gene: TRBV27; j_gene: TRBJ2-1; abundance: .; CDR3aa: CASSTSANLLHDEQFF
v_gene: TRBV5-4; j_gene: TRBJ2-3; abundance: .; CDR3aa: CASSFQGSTDTQYF
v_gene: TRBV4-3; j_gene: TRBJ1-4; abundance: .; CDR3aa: CASSQDRQPNEKLFF
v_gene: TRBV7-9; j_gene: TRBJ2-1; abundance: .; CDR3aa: CASSLTSGGFNEQFF
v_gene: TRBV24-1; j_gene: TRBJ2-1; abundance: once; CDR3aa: CATSEGGTGSYEQFF
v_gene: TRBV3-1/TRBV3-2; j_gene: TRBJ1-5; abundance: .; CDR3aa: CASSQGQSGEPQHF
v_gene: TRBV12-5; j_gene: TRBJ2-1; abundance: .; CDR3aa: CASGLTGDEQFF
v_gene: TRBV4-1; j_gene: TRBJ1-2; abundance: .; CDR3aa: CATSGRTNGYTF
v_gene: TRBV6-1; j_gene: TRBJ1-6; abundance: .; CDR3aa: CASSELNSPLHF
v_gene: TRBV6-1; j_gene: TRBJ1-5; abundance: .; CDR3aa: CASSEGQMNQPQHF
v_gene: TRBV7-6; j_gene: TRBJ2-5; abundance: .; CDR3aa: CASSQTRETQYF
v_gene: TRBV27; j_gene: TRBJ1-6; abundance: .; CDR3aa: CASSYLPTGDNSPLHF
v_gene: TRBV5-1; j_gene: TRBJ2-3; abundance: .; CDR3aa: CASSLASGNKGYTQYF
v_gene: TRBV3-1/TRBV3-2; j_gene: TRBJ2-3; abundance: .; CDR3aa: CASSRSSDSTDTQYF
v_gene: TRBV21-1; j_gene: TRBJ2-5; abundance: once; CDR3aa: CASSKAHRDWETQYF
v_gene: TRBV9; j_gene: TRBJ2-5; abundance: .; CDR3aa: CASSVTAGSQETQYF
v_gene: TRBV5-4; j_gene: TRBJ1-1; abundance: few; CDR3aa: CASSPTTARDTEAFF
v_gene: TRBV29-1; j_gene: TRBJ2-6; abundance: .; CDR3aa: CSVREGSTGANVLTF
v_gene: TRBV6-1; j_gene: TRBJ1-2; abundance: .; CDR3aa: CASSEALRTGSYGYTF
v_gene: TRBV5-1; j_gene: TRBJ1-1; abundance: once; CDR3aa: CASSKTDRGRSEAFF